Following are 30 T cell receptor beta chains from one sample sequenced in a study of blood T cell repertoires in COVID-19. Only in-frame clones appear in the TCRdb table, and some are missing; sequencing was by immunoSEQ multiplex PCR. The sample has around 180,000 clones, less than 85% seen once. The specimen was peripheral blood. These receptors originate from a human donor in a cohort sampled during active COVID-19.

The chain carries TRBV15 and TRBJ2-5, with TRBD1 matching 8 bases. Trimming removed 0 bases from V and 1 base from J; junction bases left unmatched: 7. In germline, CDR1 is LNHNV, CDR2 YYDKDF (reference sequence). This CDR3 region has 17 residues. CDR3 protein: CATSRESGGTGQETQYF. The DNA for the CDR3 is TGTGCCACCAGCAGAGAGAGCGGAGGGACAGGCCAAGAGACCCAGTACTTC.

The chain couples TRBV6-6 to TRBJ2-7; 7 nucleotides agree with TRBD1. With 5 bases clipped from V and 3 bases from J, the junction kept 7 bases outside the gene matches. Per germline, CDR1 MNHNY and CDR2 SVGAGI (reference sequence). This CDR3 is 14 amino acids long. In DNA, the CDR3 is TGTGCCAGCAGTCCTCGACAGGGTGGCTACGAGCAGTACTTC. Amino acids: CASSPRQGGYEQYF.

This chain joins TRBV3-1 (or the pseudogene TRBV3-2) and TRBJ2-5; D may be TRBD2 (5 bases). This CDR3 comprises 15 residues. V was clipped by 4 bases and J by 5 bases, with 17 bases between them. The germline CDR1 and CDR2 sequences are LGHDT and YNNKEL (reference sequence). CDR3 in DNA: TGTGCCAGCAGCCCCCCCTTGGGGAGCCGCGAGACCCAGTACTTC. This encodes CASSPPLGSRETQYF.

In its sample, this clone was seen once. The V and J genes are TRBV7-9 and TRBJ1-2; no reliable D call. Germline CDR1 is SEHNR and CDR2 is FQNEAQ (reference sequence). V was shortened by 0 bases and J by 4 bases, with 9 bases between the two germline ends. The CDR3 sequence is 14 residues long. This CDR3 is CASSLAGRSYGYTF. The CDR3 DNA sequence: TGTGCCAGCAGCTTAGCGGGCAGGTCCTATGGCTACACCTTC.

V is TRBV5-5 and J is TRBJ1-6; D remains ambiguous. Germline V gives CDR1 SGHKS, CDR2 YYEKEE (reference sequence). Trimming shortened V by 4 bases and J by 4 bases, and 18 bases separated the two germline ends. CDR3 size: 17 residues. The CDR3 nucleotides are TGTGCCAGCAGCCCGGGTTCTGTGCGCTCTTATAATTCACCCCTCCACTTT. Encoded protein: CASSPGSVRSYNSPLHF.

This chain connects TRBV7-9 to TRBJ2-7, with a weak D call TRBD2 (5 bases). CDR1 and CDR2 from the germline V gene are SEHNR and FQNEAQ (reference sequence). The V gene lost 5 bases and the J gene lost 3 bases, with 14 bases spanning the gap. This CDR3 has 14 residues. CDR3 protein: CASSREGLRYEQYF. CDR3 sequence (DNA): TGTGCCAGCAGCCGCGAGGGTCTTCGCTACGAGCAGTACTTC.

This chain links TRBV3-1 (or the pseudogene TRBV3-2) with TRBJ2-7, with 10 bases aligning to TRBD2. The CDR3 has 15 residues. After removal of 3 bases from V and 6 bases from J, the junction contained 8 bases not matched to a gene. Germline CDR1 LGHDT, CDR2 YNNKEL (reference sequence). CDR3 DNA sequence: TGTGCCAGCAGCCAGAATGCAGCGGGGGGGCCCGAGCAGTACTTC. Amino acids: CASSQNAAGGPEQYF.

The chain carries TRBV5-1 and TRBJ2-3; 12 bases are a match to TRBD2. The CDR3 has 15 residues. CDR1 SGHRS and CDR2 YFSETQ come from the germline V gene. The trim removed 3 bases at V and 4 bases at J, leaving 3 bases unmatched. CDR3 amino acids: CASSSGLAGPDTQYF. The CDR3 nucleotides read TGCGCCAGCAGCTCTGGACTAGCGGGGCCAGATACGCAGTATTTT.

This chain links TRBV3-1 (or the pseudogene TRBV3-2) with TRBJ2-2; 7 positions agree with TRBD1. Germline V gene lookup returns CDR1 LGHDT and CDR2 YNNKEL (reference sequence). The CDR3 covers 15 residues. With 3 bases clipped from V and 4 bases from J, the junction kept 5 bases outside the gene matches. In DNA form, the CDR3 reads TGTGCCAGCAGCCACGACAGGGCGGGCACCGGGGAGCTGTTTTTT. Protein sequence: CASSHDRAGTGELFF.

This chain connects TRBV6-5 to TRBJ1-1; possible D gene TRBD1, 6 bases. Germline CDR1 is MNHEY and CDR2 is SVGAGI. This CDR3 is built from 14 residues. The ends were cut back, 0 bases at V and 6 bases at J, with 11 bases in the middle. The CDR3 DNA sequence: TGTGCCAGCAGTTACTCGACAGGCGTATCTGAAGCTTTCTTT. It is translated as CASSYSTGVSEAFF.

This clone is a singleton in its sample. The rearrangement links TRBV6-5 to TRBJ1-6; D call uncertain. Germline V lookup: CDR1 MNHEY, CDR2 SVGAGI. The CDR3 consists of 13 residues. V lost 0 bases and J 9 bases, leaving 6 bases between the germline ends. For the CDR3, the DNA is TGTGCCAGCAGTTACTCGTCCGGTTCACCCCTCCACTTT. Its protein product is CASSYSSGSPLHF.

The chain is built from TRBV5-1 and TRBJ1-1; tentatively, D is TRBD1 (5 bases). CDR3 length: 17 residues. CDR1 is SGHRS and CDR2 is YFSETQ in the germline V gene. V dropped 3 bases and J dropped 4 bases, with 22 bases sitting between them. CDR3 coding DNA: TGCGCCAGCAGCTCGTTGGGGGGAGGGTATGAAGGCACTGAAGCTTTCTTT. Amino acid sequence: CASSSLGGGYEGTEAFF.

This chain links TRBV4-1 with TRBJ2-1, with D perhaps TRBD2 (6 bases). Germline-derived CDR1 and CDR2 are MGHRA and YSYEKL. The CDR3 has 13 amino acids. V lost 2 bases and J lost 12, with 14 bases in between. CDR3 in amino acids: CASSQWGDVGQFF. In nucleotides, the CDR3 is TGCGCCAGCAGCCAATGGGGGGACGTAGGGCAGTTCTTC.

CDR3: CASSLLGGFHNEQFF. The CDR3 coding sequence is TGTGCCAGCAGTTTATTGGGGGGGTTTCACAATGAGCAGTTCTTC. V is TRBV27 and J is TRBJ2-1; 7 nucleotides align to TRBD2. The CDR3 extends over 15 amino acids. The germline V gene has CDR1 MNHEY and CDR2 SMNVEV (reference sequence). V was pared by 1 base and J by 5 bases, with 5 bases of the junction left unmatched.

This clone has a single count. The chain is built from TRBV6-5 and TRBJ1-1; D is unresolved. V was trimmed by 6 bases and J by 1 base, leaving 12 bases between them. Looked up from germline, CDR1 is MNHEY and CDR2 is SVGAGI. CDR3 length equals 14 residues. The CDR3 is CASSPSRSNTEAFF. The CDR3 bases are TGTGCCAGCAGCCCGTCCCGTTCGAACACTGAAGCTTTCTTT.

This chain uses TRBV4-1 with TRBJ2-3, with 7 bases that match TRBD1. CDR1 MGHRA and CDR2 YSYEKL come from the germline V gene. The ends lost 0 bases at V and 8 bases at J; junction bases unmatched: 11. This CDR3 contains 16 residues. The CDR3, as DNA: TGCGCCAGCAGCCAAGATCAGGCAGGGGGTAGGGGTACGCAGTATTTT. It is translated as CASSQDQAGGRGTQYF.

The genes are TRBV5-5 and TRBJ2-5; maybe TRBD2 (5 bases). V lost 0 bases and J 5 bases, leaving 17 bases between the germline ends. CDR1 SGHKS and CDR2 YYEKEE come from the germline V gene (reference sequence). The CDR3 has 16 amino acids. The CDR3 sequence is CASSLDVGVVWETQYF. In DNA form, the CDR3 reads TGTGCCAGCAGCTTGGATGTCGGGGTTGTTTGGGAGACCCAGTACTTC.

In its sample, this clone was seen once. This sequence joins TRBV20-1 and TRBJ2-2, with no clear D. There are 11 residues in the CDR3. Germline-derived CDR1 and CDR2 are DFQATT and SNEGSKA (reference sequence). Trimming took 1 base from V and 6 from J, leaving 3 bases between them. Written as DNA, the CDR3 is TGCAGTGCTAGAGCTGCCGGGGAGCTGTTTTTT. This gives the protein CSARAAGELFF.

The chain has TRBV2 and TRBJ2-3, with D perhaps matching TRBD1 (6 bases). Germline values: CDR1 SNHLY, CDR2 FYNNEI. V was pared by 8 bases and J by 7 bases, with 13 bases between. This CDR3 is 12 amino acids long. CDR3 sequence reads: CASQGRGNTQYF. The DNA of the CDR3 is TGTGCCAGCCAAGGCAGGGGAAATACGCAGTATTTT.

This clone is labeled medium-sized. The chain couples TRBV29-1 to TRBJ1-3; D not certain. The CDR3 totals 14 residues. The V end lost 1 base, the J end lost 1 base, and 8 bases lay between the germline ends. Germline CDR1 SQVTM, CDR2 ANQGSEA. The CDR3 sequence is CSVEGGMSGNTIYF. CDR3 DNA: TGCAGCGTTGAAGGAGGGATGTCTGGAAACACCATATATTTT.

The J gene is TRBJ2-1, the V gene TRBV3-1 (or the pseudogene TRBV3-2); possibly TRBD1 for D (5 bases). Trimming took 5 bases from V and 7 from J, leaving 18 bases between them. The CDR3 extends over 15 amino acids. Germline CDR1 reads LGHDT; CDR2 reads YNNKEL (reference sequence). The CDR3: CASSSWGPGGNEQFF. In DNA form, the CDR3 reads TGTGCCAGCAGCTCATGGGGCCCAGGCGGTAATGAGCAGTTCTTC.

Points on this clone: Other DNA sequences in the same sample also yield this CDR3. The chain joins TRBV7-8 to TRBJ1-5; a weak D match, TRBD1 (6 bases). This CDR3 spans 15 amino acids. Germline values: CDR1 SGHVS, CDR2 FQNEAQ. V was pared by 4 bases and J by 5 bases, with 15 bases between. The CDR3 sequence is CASSSMDSRDQPQHF. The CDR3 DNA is TGTGCCAGCAGCTCCATGGACAGCCGGGATCAGCCCCAGCATTTT.

In DNA, the CDR3 is TGTGCCAGCAGCTTACTTGACAGCAGCTCCTACGAGCAGTACTTC. Translation gives CASSLLDSSSYEQYF. The genes are TRBV7-9 and TRBJ2-7, with D maybe TRBD1 (5 bases). V shed 2 bases and J shed 0 bases, with 11 bases lying between them. The CDR3 runs 15 residues. Per germline, CDR1 SEHNR and CDR2 FQNEAQ (reference sequence). The whole variable domain, filled in from reference TRBV7-9 and TRBJ2-7, reads DTGVSQNPRHKITKRGQNVTFRCDPISEHNRLYWYRQTLGQGPEFLTYFQNEAQLEKSRLLSDRFSAERPKGSFSTLEIQRTEQGDSAMYLCASSLLDSSSYEQYFGPGTRLTVT.

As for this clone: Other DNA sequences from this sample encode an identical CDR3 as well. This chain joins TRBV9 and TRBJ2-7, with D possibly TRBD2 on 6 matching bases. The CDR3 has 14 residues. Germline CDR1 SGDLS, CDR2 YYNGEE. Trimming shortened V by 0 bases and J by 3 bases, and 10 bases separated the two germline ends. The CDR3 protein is CASSVGQGGYEQYF. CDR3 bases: TGTGCCAGCAGCGTAGGGCAGGGAGGCTACGAGCAGTACTTC.

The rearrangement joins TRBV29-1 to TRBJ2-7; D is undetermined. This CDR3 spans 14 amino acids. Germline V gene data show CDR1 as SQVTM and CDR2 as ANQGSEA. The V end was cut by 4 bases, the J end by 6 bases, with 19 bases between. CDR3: CSVGLAKQLGEQYF. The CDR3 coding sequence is TGCAGCGTTGGGTTGGCCAAACAGCTGGGCGAGCAGTACTTC.

The DNA of the CDR3 is TGTGCCAGCAGCCCCCCCCAAAGAGGGTACAATGAGCAGTTCTTC. It codes for CASSPPQRGYNEQFF. This rearrangement joins TRBV6-5 to TRBJ2-1; D possibly corresponds to TRBD2 (5 bases). The germline V and J ends were trimmed by 6 bases and 4 bases, with 16 bases remaining between them. CDR3 length equals 15 residues. CDR1 is MNHEY and CDR2 is SVGAGI in the germline V gene.

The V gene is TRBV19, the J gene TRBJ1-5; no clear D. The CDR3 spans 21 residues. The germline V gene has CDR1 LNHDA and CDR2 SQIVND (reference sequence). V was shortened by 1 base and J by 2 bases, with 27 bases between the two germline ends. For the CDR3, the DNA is TGTGCCAGTAGTATAGGGAGATCGGGAAACTTATTAGCGATAGGCAATCAGCCCCAGCATTTT. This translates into CASSIGRSGNLLAIGNQPQHF.

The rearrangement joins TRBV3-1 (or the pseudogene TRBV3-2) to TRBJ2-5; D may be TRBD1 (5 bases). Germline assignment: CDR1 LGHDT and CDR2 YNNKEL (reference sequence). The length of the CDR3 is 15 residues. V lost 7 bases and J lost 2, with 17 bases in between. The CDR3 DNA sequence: TGTGCCAGCACCTCCCTACTGGGGCTTCAAGAGACCCAGTACTTC. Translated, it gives CASTSLLGLQETQYF.

The CDR3: CASSLGFRRTDYEQYF. As DNA, the CDR3 is TGCGCCAGCAGCTTGGGGTTTCGTCGGACTGACTACGAGCAGTACTTC. This chain links TRBV5-1 with TRBJ2-7, with D tentatively TRBD2 (5 bases). Trimming took 0 bases from V and 3 from J, leaving 16 bases between them. CDR3 length equals 16 residues. The germline gives CDR1 SGHRS, CDR2 YFSETQ.

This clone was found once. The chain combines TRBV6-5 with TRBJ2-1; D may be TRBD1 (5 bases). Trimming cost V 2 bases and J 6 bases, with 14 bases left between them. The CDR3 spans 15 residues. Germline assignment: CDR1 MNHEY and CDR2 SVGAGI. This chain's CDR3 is CASSYPSGRGNEQFF. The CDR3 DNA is TGTGCCAGCAGTTACCCGTCAGGGCGCGGCAATGAGCAGTTCTTC.